Given below is one T cell receptor (beta chain) in context. The data are from a study of blood T cell repertoires in COVID-19. As processed by the authors: Using reference gene primer amplification, nucleated cell counts were estimated. The table came from immunoSEQ multiplex PCR; TCRdb's copy has only in-frame clones and leaves some out. Clone size and V and J calls were adopted from that table, with D and trimming inferred from the DNA. The sample shows approximately 50,000 clones, less than 85% of them seen only once. Germline lookup yields CDR1 SEHNR and CDR2 FQNEAQ (reference sequence). Trimming took 8 bases from V and 2 from J, leaving 21 bases between them. This CDR3 is 16 amino acids long.

The sequenced material came from peripheral blood. This receptor was identified in a man between 65 and 80 years old with active COVID-19. The chain has TRBV7-9 and TRBJ1-1; D is perhaps TRBD1 (6 bases). This CDR3 is CASVTWAGAENTEAFF. CDR3 nucleotides: TGTGCCAGCGTGACCTGGGCGGGGGCGGAAAACACTGAAGCTTTCTTT.